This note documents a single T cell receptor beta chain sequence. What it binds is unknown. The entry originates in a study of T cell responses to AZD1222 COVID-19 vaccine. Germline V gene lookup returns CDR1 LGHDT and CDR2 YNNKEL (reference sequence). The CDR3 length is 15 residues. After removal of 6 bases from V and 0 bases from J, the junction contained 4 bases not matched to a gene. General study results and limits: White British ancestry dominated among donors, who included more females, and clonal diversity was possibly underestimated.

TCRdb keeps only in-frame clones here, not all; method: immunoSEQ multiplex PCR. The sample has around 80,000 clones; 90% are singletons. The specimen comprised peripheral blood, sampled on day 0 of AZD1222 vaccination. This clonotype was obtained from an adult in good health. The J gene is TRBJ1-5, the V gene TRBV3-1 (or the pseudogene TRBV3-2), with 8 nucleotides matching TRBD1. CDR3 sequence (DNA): TGTGCCAGCAGTAAACAGGGGGATAGCAATCAGCCCCAGCATTTT. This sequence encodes CASSKQGDSNQPQHF.